The 17 T cell receptor beta chains listed next were all sequenced from one sample in a study of glioma-infiltrating T cells after dendritic cell vaccination. Some clones are missing from TCRdb's copy, which holds only in-frame ones; the method was immunoSEQ multiplex PCR. The sample comprises roughly 100,000 clones, about four fifths of which are singletons, and 12% rests with the top ten. This material consisted of blood, taken before dendritic cell vaccination. Receptor source: a human donor with glioblastoma.

The chain links TRBV7-9 to TRBJ2-5; weak D call: TRBD2 (6 bases). With the DNA end fitting TRBJ2-7 better, the J assignment may be wrong. Looked up from germline, CDR1 is SEHNR and CDR2 is FQNEAQ (reference sequence). This CDR3 comprises 16 residues. This chain's CDR3 is CASSVLIGGSSYEQYF. Here the CDR3 DNA reads TGTGCCAGCAGCGTCCTTATTGGGGGGAGCTCCTACGAGCAGTACTTC.

The V call is TRBV2, the J call TRBJ1-2; weak D call: TRBD1 (5 bases). Trimming pared 4 bases from V and 4 bases from J, leaving 13 bases between. This CDR3 spans 14 amino acids. Germline CDR1 SNHLY, CDR2 FYNNEI. CDR3 amino acids: CASSAVQGAYGYTF. CDR3 nucleotide sequence: TGTGCCAGCAGTGCAGTTCAGGGTGCCTATGGCTACACCTTC. The full variable domain, its missing parts supplied by reference TRBV2 and TRBJ1-2, is EPEVTQTPSHQVTQMGQEVILRCVPISNHLYFYWYRQILGQKVEFLVSFYNNEISEKSEIFDDQFSVERPDGSNFTLKIRSTKLEDSAMYFCASSAVQGAYGYTFGSGTRLTVV.

Here the CDR3 reads CSTIPGRRSEITEAFF. For the CDR3, the DNA is TGCAGCACAATTCCCGGACGGAGGTCCGAGATTACTGAAGCTTTCTTT. The V gene is TRBV29-1, the J gene TRBJ1-1; D not certain. The CDR3 loop spans 16 amino acids. The V end lost 8 bases, the J end lost 5 bases, and 27 bases lay between the germline ends. The germline gives CDR1 SQVTM, CDR2 ANQGSEA.

The chain employs TRBV7-2 and TRBJ2-7; 11 nucleotides agree with TRBD1. This CDR3 region has 16 residues. Trimming removed 1 base from V and 4 bases from J; junction bases left unmatched: 6. Germline lookup yields CDR1 SGHTA and CDR2 FQGNSA. The CDR3 DNA reads as TGTGCCAGCAGCTTAGTTACCGGGACAGGGGGTTACGAGCAGTACTTC. It encodes CASSLVTGTGGYEQYF.

This CDR3 is CASSPSGGLNTGELFF. CDR3 in DNA: TGTGCCAGCTCACCAAGCGGGGGTTTGAACACCGGGGAGCTGTTTTTT. The chain carries TRBV18 and TRBJ2-2, with TRBD2 matching over 8 bases. The CDR3 contains 16 residues. The germline V gene encodes CDR1 KGHSH and CDR2 LQKENI. After removal of 2 bases from V and 1 base from J, the junction contained 3 bases not matched to a gene. The variable domain in full, with the rest retrieved from reference TRBV18 and TRBJ2-2, is NAGVMQNPRHLVRRRGQEARLRCSPMKGHSHVYWYRQLPEEGLKFMVYLQKENIIDESGMPKERFSAEFPKEGPSILRIQQVVRGDSAAYFCASSPSGGLNTGELFFGEGSRLTVL.

The CDR3 DNA reads as TGTGCCAGCAGGTTTGCAGACACGGCTTCCTATGGCTACACCTTC. This sequence encodes CASRFADTASYGYTF. The chain has TRBV6-5 and TRBJ1-2; no definite D call. The CDR3 totals 15 residues. Germline V lookup: CDR1 MNHEY, CDR2 SVGAGI. V was pared by 6 bases and J by 4 bases, with 18 bases between.

The V call is TRBV6-1, the J call TRBJ2-5; no reliable D call. CDR1 and CDR2 (germline): MNHNS, SASEGT. The CDR3 totals 13 residues. With 7 bases removed from V and 2 bases from J, the gap between germline ends came to 11 bases. The CDR3 coding sequence is TGTGCCAGCACCAGGCAGCTACAAGAGACCCAGTACTTC. It translates to CASTRQLQETQYF.

This clone turned up a few times. The genes are TRBV6-5 and TRBJ1-3; D is uncertain. Germline assignment: CDR1 MNHEY and CDR2 SVGAGI. V shed 2 bases and J shed 8 bases, with 7 bases lying between them. The CDR3 runs 12 residues. CDR3 DNA: TGTGCCAGCAGTTACCGGGTCGACACCATATATTTT. Its protein product is CASSYRVDTIYF.

This chain uses TRBV6-6 with TRBJ2-1, with a possible D match to TRBD1 (5 bases). CDR3 length equals 15 residues. The V end lost 11 bases, the J end lost 4 bases, and 21 bases lay between the germline ends. CDR1 MNHNY and CDR2 SVGAGI come from the germline V gene (reference sequence). Here the CDR3 reads CAVSPGQETYNEQFF. The CDR3 DNA reads as TGTGCCGTTTCGCCAGGGCAGGAAACTTACAATGAGCAGTTCTTC.

The rearrangement uses TRBV5-1 and TRBJ2-7; a possible D gene is TRBD1 (6 bases). The length of the CDR3 is 13 residues. V dropped 0 bases and J dropped 5 bases, with 9 bases sitting between them. The germline V gene has CDR1 SGHRS and CDR2 YFSETQ. The CDR3 region is CASSLGTVNEQYF. CDR3 sequence (DNA): TGCGCCAGCAGCTTGGGGACAGTCAACGAGCAGTACTTC.

The chain couples TRBV30 to TRBJ1-2; TRBD1 agrees at 9 bases. Looked up from germline, CDR1 is GTSNPN and CDR2 is SVGIG (reference sequence). With V trimmed by 3 bases and J by 1 base, 6 bases remained unmatched. This CDR3 contains 15 residues. The CDR3 protein is CAWRGWDRVNYGYTF. The CDR3 region has the DNA TGTGCCTGGAGGGGTTGGGACAGGGTTAACTATGGCTACACCTTC.

The rearrangement uses TRBV11-2 and TRBJ2-5; a possible D gene is TRBD2 (5 bases). The CDR3 consists of 13 residues. With 5 bases removed from V and 4 bases from J, the gap between germline ends came to 11 bases. CDR1 is SGHAT and CDR2 is FQNNGV in the germline V gene. CDR3 coding DNA: TGTGCCAGCAGCCCTCGTCGGGGAGAGACCCAGTACTTC. This codes for CASSPRRGETQYF.

CDR3 in amino acids: CASSEIQGYNEQFF. CDR3 in DNA: TGTGCCAGCAGTGAAATCCAGGGCTACAATGAGCAGTTCTTC. This chain connects TRBV25-1 to TRBJ2-1, with D perhaps TRBD1 (5 bases). Germline V lookup: CDR1 MGHDK, CDR2 SYGVNS. This CDR3 is built from 14 residues. V shed 2 bases and J shed 3 bases, with 8 bases lying between them.

The CDR3 protein is CSAEDRVGWAFF. CDR3 nucleotide sequence: TGCAGCGCCGAAGACAGGGTGGGTTGGGCTTTCTTT. The chain links TRBV29-1 to TRBJ1-1; TRBD1 matches at 7 bases. Trimming took 7 bases from V and 11 from J; bases not matched to a gene: 13. Germline CDR1 and CDR2: SQVTM and ANQGSEA. The length of the CDR3 is 12 residues.

V is TRBV7-6 and J is TRBJ2-1, with D perhaps TRBD2 (6 bases). The CDR3 is 15 amino acids. V was cut by 8 bases and J by 0 bases, with 14 bases left in between. CDR1 and CDR2 from the germline V gene are SGHVS and FNYEAQ. This CDR3 is CASAIAVNSYNEQFF. The CDR3 bases are TGTGCCAGCGCCATAGCGGTGAACTCCTACAATGAGCAGTTCTTC. Complete variable domain (other parts from reference TRBV7-6 and TRBJ2-1): GAGVSQSPRYKVTKRGQDVALRCDPISGHVSLYWYRQALGQGPEFLTYFNYEAQQDKSGLPNDRFSAERPEGSISTLTIQRTEQRDSAMYRCASAIAVNSYNEQFFGPGTRLTVL.

This chain links TRBV11-3 with TRBJ2-7, with TRBD2 matching 8 bases. The length of the CDR3 is 14 residues. Germline lookup yields CDR1 SGHNT and CDR2 YENEEA. V dropped 0 bases and J dropped 6; count of bases not matched to a gene: 4. CDR3 sequence: CASSLDPGRGEQYF. DNA of the CDR3: TGTGCCAGCAGCTTAGACCCCGGGAGGGGCGAGCAGTACTTC. Looking up the rest from reference TRBV11-3 and TRBJ2-7 gives the full variable domain: EAGVVQSPRYKIIEKKQPVAFWCNPISGHNTLYWYLQNLGQGPELLIRYENEEAVDDSQLPKDRFSAERLKGVDSTLKIQPAELGDSAVYLCASSLDPGRGEQYFGPGTRLTVT.

This chain connects TRBV7-2 to TRBJ1-5; 7 bases are shared with TRBD1. CDR1 and CDR2 from the germline V gene are SGHTA and FQGNSA. V trimming: 5 bases; J trimming: 3 bases; junction bases outside the gene matches: 7. The CDR3 consists of 15 residues. The CDR3, as DNA: TGTGCCAGCAGCCCAGGGGGAGAAACCAATCAGCCCCAGCATTTT. It translates to CASSPGGETNQPQHF.